This paragraph reports one T cell receptor beta chain. It was with random hexamers that about 0.45 to 1 ug RNA was reverse transcribed. A multiplex approach, immunoSEQ multiplex PCR, amplified TCR beta CDR3 across 54 Vbeta and 13 Jbeta. TCRdb called the immunoSEQ multiplex PCR reads again in MiXCR, with one record for every CDR3 protein. The profile shows 100,000 to 150,000 distinct CDR3 sequences, 85% to 95% of them singletons. The entry originates in a study of CD8 T cells in Susac syndrome. Sequencing of TCR beta was performed on blood CD8+ and CD4+ T cells. The TEMRA cells underwent FACS enrichment, while the CD8+ and CD4+ T cells underwent negative isolation. The CDR3 extends over 11 amino acids. Trimming shortened V by 0 bases and J by 7 bases, and 3 bases separated the two germline ends. In germline, CDR1 is LGHDT, CDR2 YNNKEL (reference sequence).

Sequenced sample: CD4+ T cells from PBMCs. This TCR came from a human donor with multiple sclerosis. The chain combines TRBV3-1 with TRBJ1-2; D gene uncertain. This CDR3 reads CASSQEAGYTF. CDR3 DNA sequence: TGTGCCAGCAGCCAAGAGGCTGGCTACACCTTC.